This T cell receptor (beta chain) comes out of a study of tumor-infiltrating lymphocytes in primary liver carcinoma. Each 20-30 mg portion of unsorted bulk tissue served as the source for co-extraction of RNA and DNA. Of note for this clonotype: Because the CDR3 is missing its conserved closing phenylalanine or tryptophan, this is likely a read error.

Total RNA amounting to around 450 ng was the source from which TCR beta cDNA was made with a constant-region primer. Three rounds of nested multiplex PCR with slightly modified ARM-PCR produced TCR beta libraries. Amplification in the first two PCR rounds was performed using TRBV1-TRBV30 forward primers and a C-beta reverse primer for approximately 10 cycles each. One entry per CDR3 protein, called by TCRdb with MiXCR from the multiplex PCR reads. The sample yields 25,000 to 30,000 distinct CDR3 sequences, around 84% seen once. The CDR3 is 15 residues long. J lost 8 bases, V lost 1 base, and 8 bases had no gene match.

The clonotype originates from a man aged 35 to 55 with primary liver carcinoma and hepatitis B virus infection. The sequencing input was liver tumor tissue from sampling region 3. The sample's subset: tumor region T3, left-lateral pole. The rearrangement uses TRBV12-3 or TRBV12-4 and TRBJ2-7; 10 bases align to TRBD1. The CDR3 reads CASSLGQGANNKQYL. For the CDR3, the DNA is TGTGCCAGCAGTTTAGGACAGGGGGCCAACAACAAGCAGTACCTC.